The 23 T cell receptor beta chains listed next were all sequenced from one sample in a study of tumor-infiltrating lymphocytes in primary liver carcinoma. Each 20-30 mg portion of unsorted bulk tissue served as the source for co-extraction of RNA and DNA. From 500 ng total RNA, TCR beta cDNA was generated with a primer in the constant region. Each TCR beta library was derived from three nested multiplex PCR rounds that employed slightly modified ARM-PCR. TRBV1-TRBV30 forward and Cbeta reverse primers drove the first two roughly 9-cycle rounds. MiXCR, applied by TCRdb to the multiplex PCR reads, yields one record per CDR3 protein. The data contain 95,000 to 150,000 distinct CDR3 sequences, roughly three fifths of them singletons. The specimen sequenced was liver tumor tissue from sampling region 1. Regarding subset: tumor region T1, superior pole. The receptors were sampled from a woman in her fifties or sixties with primary liver carcinoma and hepatitis B virus infection.

Remarks on this clonotype: One end of the junction varies from germline; a read error may be responsible. The chain combines TRBV11-2 with TRBJ2-4, with a possible D match to TRBD2 (6 bases). Per germline, CDR1 SGHAT and CDR2 FQNNGV. The CDR3 is 13 amino acids. DNA of the CDR3: TGTGCCAGCAGCTTAGGCGGGACGGCCATTCGGTACTTC. This sequence encodes CASSLGGTAIRYF. The full variable domain, its missing parts supplied by reference TRBV11-2 and TRBJ2-4, is EAGVAQSPRYKIIEKRQSVAFWCNPISGHATLYWYQQILGQGPKLLIQFQNNGVVDDSQLPKDRFSAERLKGVDSTLKIQPAKLEDSAVYLCASSLGGTAIRYFGAGTRLSVL.

This clonotype showed up just once. This likely comes from a read error, as the CDR3 has no conserved phenylalanine or tryptophan at its end. The chain carries TRBV6-5 and TRBJ2-3, with a possible D match to TRBD2 (5 bases). The CDR3 has 14 amino acids. CDR1 and CDR2 (germline): MNHEY, SVGAGI. V dropped 8 bases and J dropped 6 bases, with 18 bases sitting between them. The CDR3 is CASAGSSNTDTQYY. DNA for the CDR3: TGTGCCAGCGCTGGGAGTTCAAACACGGATACGCAGTATTAT.

Comments on this clonotype: The conserved phenylalanine or tryptophan is not found at the CDR3 terminus, so this likely reflects a read error. The rearrangement uses TRBV30 and TRBJ2-7; 9 nucleotides agree with TRBD1. The junction had 8 bases not matched to a gene; V was cut back by 3 bases and J by 5 bases. There are 14 residues in the CDR3. Germline V gene data show CDR1 as GTSNPN and CDR2 as SVGIG (reference sequence). This chain's CDR3 is CAWRFRDRVNEQYS. CDR3 DNA: TGTGCCTGGAGATTCAGGGACAGGGTCAACGAGCAGTACTCC.

The chain combines TRBV4-1 with TRBJ2-3; the D gene is possibly TRBD2 (5 bases). The CDR3 loop spans 16 amino acids. Trimming took off 4 bases at V and 6 bases at J, with 20 bases between the two ends. The germline V gene encodes CDR1 MGHRA and CDR2 YSYEKL. CDR3 in amino acids: CASSLRRGGLTDTQYF. As DNA, the CDR3 is TGCGCCAGCAGCCTTAGACGCGGAGGCCTCACGGATACGCAGTATTTT.

On this clonotype itself: One end of the junction varies from germline; a read error may be responsible. The chain combines TRBV4-1 with TRBJ2-1; TRBD2 agrees at 13 bases. The CDR3 totals 17 residues. Germline CDR1 and CDR2: MGHRA and YSYEKL. This chain's CDR3 is CGSSHRLAGGSYNEQFF. In nucleotides, the CDR3 is TGCGGCAGCAGCCATAGACTAGCGGGGGGCTCCTACAATGAGCAGTTCTTC.

The chain is built from TRBV25-1 and TRBJ1-1, with D maybe TRBD1 (5 bases). The CDR3 spans 15 residues. V was shortened by 3 bases and J by 1 base, with 12 bases between the two germline ends. Germline V gives CDR1 MGHDK, CDR2 SYGVNS. Here the CDR3 reads CASSDEPGRNTEAFF. Written as DNA, the CDR3 is TGTGCCAGCAGTGACGAACCGGGACGGAACACTGAAGCTTTCTTT.

A remark on this clonotype: The junction departs from germline at one end; a sequencing error may be responsible. This rearrangement joins TRBV25-1 to TRBJ2-7, with D hard to call. The CDR3 runs 14 residues. The germline CDR1 and CDR2 sequences are MGHDK and SYGVNS. The DNA for the CDR3 is TGTGCCAGCAGTGAATTCTCAGCTTCCTACGAGCTGTACTTC. Protein: CASSEFSASYELYF.

This clonotype was seen ten or more times. This chain links TRBV12-3 or TRBV12-4 with TRBJ2-1; D remains unclear. The CDR3 runs to 16 residues. Trimming took 3 bases from V and 5 from J, leaving 17 bases between them. CDR3 amino acids: CASSLSGRPGHNEQFF. The CDR3 DNA sequence: TGTGCCAGCAGTTTGTCTGGCAGACCAGGTCACAATGAGCAGTTCTTC.

This clonotype was seen at least ten times. The rearrangement joins TRBV6-5 to TRBJ2-2; unclear D gene. Germline V lookup: CDR1 MNHEY, CDR2 SVGAGI. This CDR3 spans 16 amino acids. Trimming took 7 bases from V and 2 from J, leaving 17 bases between them. CDR3 DNA sequence: TGTGCCAGCAAGGGCAGCTTCTCCCCTAACACCGGGGAGCTGTTTTTT. This encodes CASKGSFSPNTGELFF.

A word on this clonotype: Sequence at one end of the junction differs from germline and may be a read error. J is TRBJ2-3 and V is TRBV10-2; TRBD2 matches 11 bases. CDR1 WSHSY and CDR2 SAAADI come from the germline V gene. There are 16 residues in the CDR3. This chain's CDR3 is CARSGALAGGADTQYF. In nucleotides, the CDR3 is TGCGCCAGGAGTGGGGCCCTAGCGGGAGGCGCAGATACGCAGTATTTT.

Points on this clonotype: The junction and the germline gene differ at one end; a read error may be behind it. This chain joins TRBV11-2 and TRBJ2-7; TRBD2 matches at 7 bases. The CDR3 is made up of 15 amino acids. From germline, CDR1 is SGHAT and CDR2 FQNNGV. The CDR3 DNA is TGTGCCAGCAGCTTAGAACTTCTAGCGGAGTACGAGCAGTATTTC. This gives the protein CASSLELLAEYEQYF. Looking up the rest from reference TRBV11-2 and TRBJ2-7 gives the full variable domain: EAGVAQSPRYKIIEKRQSVAFWCNPISGHATLYWYQQILGQGPKLLIQFQNNGVVDDSQLPKDRFSAERLKGVDSTLKIQPAKLEDSAVYLCASSLELLAEYEQYFGPGTRLTVT.

The V and J genes are TRBV11-3 and TRBJ2-4; TRBD1 aligns across 7 bases. Germline V CDR1 and CDR2: SGHNT, YENEEA. J gave up 0 bases and V 8 bases, and 13 bases lay outside the gene matches. This CDR3 contains 17 residues. The CDR3 coding sequence is TGTGCCAGCGGCCCCCGATCGGGACAGATAGCCAAAAACATTCAGTACTTC. This codes for CASGPRSGQIAKNIQYF. The full variable domain, completed using reference TRBV11-3 and TRBJ2-4, is EAGVVQSPRYKIIEKKQPVAFWCNPISGHNTLYWYLQNLGQGPELLIRYENEEAVDDSQLPKDRFSAERLKGVDSTLKIQPAELGDSAVYLCASGPRSGQIAKNIQYFGAGTRLSVL.

The CDR3 DNA is TGTGCCAGCAGTGATGCGGGAGCTAGCACAGATACGCAGTATTTT. Amino acids: CASSDAGASTDTQYF. This rearrangement joins TRBV2 to TRBJ2-3; 7 bases agree with TRBD2. The V and J ends lost 3 bases and 0 bases, in that order; junction bases with no gene match: 3. Germline values: CDR1 SNHLY, CDR2 FYNNEI. CDR3 length: 15 residues.

Regarding this clonotype: Relative to the germline gene, one junction end is altered; a read error may explain this. This rearrangement joins TRBV11-2 to TRBJ1-2; a possible D gene is TRBD1 (5 bases). Germline V gene data show CDR1 as SGHAT and CDR2 as FQNNGV. The CDR3 is 15 residues long. Here the CDR3 DNA reads TGTGCCGGCAGCCAAGTCCTGGGGGAAAGGGATGACTACACCTTC. Its protein product is CAGSQVLGERDDYTF.

A note on this clonotype: A read error may be the cause here, since a much bigger clone is one base away. This chain connects TRBV29-1 to TRBJ2-3; D remains ambiguous. The CDR3 is 14 amino acids. V was trimmed by 5 bases and J by 0 bases, leaving 12 bases between them. CDR1 is SQVTM and CDR2 is ANQGSEA in the germline V gene. CDR3 DNA: TGCAGCGTTCACCTGACGTCTAGCACAGATACGCAGTATTTT. It is translated as CSVHLTSSTDTQYF.

Concerning this clonotype: One end of the junction does not line up with germline, which may come from a read error. This rearrangement joins TRBV29-1 to TRBJ2-3; 8 bases are shared with TRBD2. The CDR3 extends over 13 amino acids. Germline V gives CDR1 SQVTM, CDR2 ANQGSEA. CDR3 DNA: TGCTGCGTCGGAACTAGCGGAGCAGATACGCAGTATTTT. This gives the protein CCVGTSGADTQYF.

Many counts were recorded for this clonotype. The CDR3: CSASGSSDTQYF. The CDR3 DNA reads as TGCAGCGCAAGCGGGAGCTCAGATACGCAGTATTTT. The rearrangement uses TRBV29-1 and TRBJ2-3; TRBD2 matches 8 bases. The ends lost 7 bases at V and 4 bases at J; junction bases unmatched: 4. The CDR3 sequence is 12 residues long. Germline lookup yields CDR1 SQVTM and CDR2 ANQGSEA.

Concerning this clonotype itself: The junction and the germline gene differ at one end; a read error may be behind it. The chain joins TRBV19 to TRBJ1-1; D not certain. Germline-derived CDR1 and CDR2 are LNHDA and SQIVND (reference sequence). The CDR3 sequence is 15 residues long. The CDR3 loop reads CATSIVPDGGTEAFF. The CDR3 bases are TGTGCCACTAGTATTGTTCCCGACGGAGGCACTGAAGCTTTCTTT.

The chain has TRBV18 and TRBJ2-5, with 9 bases fitting TRBD1. The junction had 7 bases not matched to a gene; V was cut back by 6 bases and J by 5 bases. CDR3 length: 14 residues. Germline V CDR1 and CDR2: KGHSH, LQKENI. This CDR3 is CASSPRDRAETQYF. The CDR3 region has the DNA TGTGCCAGCTCCCCCCGGGACAGGGCGGAGACCCAGTACTTC.

A note on this clonotype: This may come from a read error, since a much larger clone is one base off. CDR3 in DNA: TGTGCCTGCACCCGATTGATAGGGGGAGGGCCCGGGGAGCTGTTTTTT. Translated, it gives CACTRLIGGGPGELFF. The rearrangement links TRBV6-6 to TRBJ2-2; perhaps TRBD2 as D (7 bases). Looked up from germline, CDR1 is MNHNY and CDR2 is SVGAGI (reference sequence). This CDR3 region has 16 residues. Trimming took 11 bases from V and 6 from J, leaving 25 bases between them.

A note on this clonotype: A read error may be the cause here, since a much bigger clone is one base away. The chain employs TRBV10-3 and TRBJ2-1; 11 nucleotides agree with TRBD1. The CDR3 loop spans 16 amino acids. V shed 8 bases and J 3 bases; nucleotides not matched to a gene: 9. CDR1 is ENHRY and CDR2 is SYGVKD in the germline V gene. The CDR3 DNA reads TGTGCCATCTGTGGACCGGGACAGGGGGACTACAATGAGCAGTTCTTC. Its translation is CAICGPGQGDYNEQFF.

On this clonotype: The conserved phenylalanine or tryptophan normally closing the CDR3 is absent here, so this likely arose from a read error. The chain has TRBV11-3 and TRBJ2-7; 10 bases fit TRBD1. The CDR3 is 15 amino acids. Looked up from germline, CDR1 is SGHNT and CDR2 is YENEEA. CDR3 region: CASSPGTGDNYEQYS. CDR3 nucleotides: TGTGCCAGCAGCCCCGGGACAGGGGACAACTACGAACAGTACTCC.

A note on this clonotype: Germline and junction disagree at one end, which may indicate a read error. This chain uses TRBV4-1 with TRBJ2-5; D may be TRBD2 (6 bases). Per germline, CDR1 MGHRA and CDR2 YSYEKL. This CDR3 has 14 residues. The CDR3 DNA is TGCTCCAGCATCAAGCGCGCCCGGGAGGAGACCCAGTACTTC. The encoded protein is CSSIKRAREETQYF.